These 10 T cell receptor beta chains share one sample of origin, sequenced in a study of blood T cell repertoires in COVID-19. Assay: immunoSEQ multiplex PCR; the TCRdb copy retains only in-frame clones and omits some. The data contain some 300,000 clones, over 85% of them singletons. Material for sequencing was PBMCs or T cells enriched from blood (not recorded which). These receptor sequences come from a woman aged 45-65 years who had been exposed to COVID-19.

V usage is TRBV9 and J usage is TRBJ2-7; 7 nucleotides match TRBD1. Unmatched junction bases numbered 5, after V lost 3 bases and J lost 2 bases. Per germline, CDR1 SGDLS and CDR2 YYNGEE. The CDR3 sequence is 14 residues long. CDR3: CASSGSGQAYEQYF. CDR3 nucleotide sequence: TGTGCCAGCAGCGGCTCCGGACAGGCCTACGAGCAGTACTTC.

This chain joins TRBV18 and TRBJ2-1, with a tentative D call TRBD2 (6 bases). V was cut by 0 bases and J by 4 bases, with 7 bases left in between. Germline CDR1 reads KGHSH; CDR2 reads LQKENI. The CDR3 has 14 amino acids. CDR3 protein: CASSPPEGYNEQFF. As DNA, the CDR3 is TGTGCCAGCTCACCACCGGAGGGGTACAATGAGCAGTTCTTC.

CDR3 amino acids: CASSLSSLAGISTDTQYF. DNA for the CDR3: TGTGCCAGCAGTTTATCCTCCCTAGCGGGGATTAGCACAGATACGCAGTATTTT. The chain carries TRBV27 and TRBJ2-3; TRBD2 matches 9 bases. Germline assignment: CDR1 MNHEY and CDR2 SMNVEV (reference sequence). There are 18 residues in the CDR3. The J segment lost 0 bases and the V segment lost 0 bases, leaving 7 bases of the junction unmatched.

Of note for this clone: Other nucleotide sequences in the sample specify the same CDR3. V and J are TRBV19 and TRBJ1-1; 8 nucleotides line up with TRBD1. This CDR3 is built from 16 residues. Germline V gives CDR1 LNHDA, CDR2 SQIVND (reference sequence). With 2 bases clipped from V and 0 bases from J, the junction kept 5 bases outside the gene matches. DNA for the CDR3: TGTGCCAGTAGTATACTTGACAGGGGAATGAACACTGAAGCTTTCTTT. The encoded protein is CASSILDRGMNTEAFF.

This sequence joins TRBV18 and TRBJ1-2, with D possibly TRBD1 on 5 matching bases. Trimming left V 7 bases short and J 0 bases short, with 12 bases between. This CDR3 is 14 amino acids long. Germline V CDR1 and CDR2: KGHSH, LQKENI. CDR3 nucleotides: TGTGCCAGCTTATCGGGACTCTCTAACTATGGCTACACCTTC. It translates to CASLSGLSNYGYTF.

For the CDR3, the DNA is TGTGCCAGCAGCCCACGGACAGGGTCTGATGGCTACACCTTC. It encodes CASSPRTGSDGYTF. V is TRBV7-8 and J is TRBJ1-2; TRBD1 matches at 8 bases. CDR1 and CDR2 from the germline V gene are SGHVS and FQNEAQ. V lost 5 bases and J lost 6; bases outside the gene matches: 8. This CDR3 spans 14 amino acids.

The chain recombines TRBV12-3 or TRBV12-4 with TRBJ1-2; D call uncertain. This CDR3 spans 13 amino acids. V lost 2 bases to trimming and J lost 6 bases, with 10 bases between them. The DNA of the CDR3 is TGTGCCAGCAGTTTAATGCCCCTAGATGGCTACACCTTC. Protein: CASSLMPLDGYTF.

V usage is TRBV18 and J usage is TRBJ1-1, with D hard to call. The CDR3 sequence is 12 residues long. The V gene's germline CDR1 is KGHSH and CDR2 LQKENI. The V end lost 0 bases, the J end lost 6 bases, and 5 bases lay between the germline ends. This CDR3 is CASSPPGSEAFF. The CDR3 DNA follows: TGTGCCAGCTCACCACCCGGGTCTGAAGCTTTCTTT.

J is TRBJ2-5 and V is TRBV29-1, with TRBD2 as a possible D gene (5 bases). This CDR3 has 13 residues. Trimming cost V 5 bases and J 4 bases, with 14 bases left between them. Germline V CDR1 and CDR2: SQVTM, ANQGSEA. Written as DNA, the CDR3 is TGCAGCGTTAGCGGAAGTCTGGGAGAGACCCAGTACTTC. Its protein product is CSVSGSLGETQYF. Using reference TRBV29-1 and TRBJ2-5 for the parts outside the CDR3, the full variable domain is SAVISQKPSRDICQRGTSLTIQCQVDSQVTMMFWYRQQPGQSLTLIATANQGSEATYESGFVIDKFPISRPNLTFSTLTVSNMSPEDSSIYLCSVSGSLGETQYFGPGTRLLVL.

This clone turned up a few times. The rearrangement links TRBV7-2 to TRBJ1-4, with 7 bases lining up with TRBD1. This CDR3 has 15 residues. The germline V gene has CDR1 SGHTA and CDR2 FQGNSA. Trimming removed 6 bases from V and 7 bases from J; junction bases left unmatched: 11. The CDR3 sequence is CASRIAPGGGEKLFF. The CDR3, as DNA: TGTGCCAGCAGGATAGCTCCAGGGGGTGGTGAAAAACTGTTTTTT.